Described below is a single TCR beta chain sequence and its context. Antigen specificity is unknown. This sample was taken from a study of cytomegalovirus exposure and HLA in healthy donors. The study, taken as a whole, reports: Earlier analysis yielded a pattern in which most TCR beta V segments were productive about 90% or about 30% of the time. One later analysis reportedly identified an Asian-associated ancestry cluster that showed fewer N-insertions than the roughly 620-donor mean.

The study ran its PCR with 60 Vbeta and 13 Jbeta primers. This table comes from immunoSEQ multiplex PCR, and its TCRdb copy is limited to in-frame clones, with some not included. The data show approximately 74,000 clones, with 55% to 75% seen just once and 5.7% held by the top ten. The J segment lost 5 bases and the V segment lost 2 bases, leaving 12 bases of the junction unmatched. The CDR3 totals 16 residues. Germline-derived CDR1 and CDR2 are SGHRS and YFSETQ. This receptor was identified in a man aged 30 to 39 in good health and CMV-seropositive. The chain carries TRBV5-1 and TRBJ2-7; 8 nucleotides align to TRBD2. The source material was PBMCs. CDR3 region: CASSLLKTSVDHEQYF. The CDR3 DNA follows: TGCGCCAGCAGCTTACTTAAGACTAGCGTCGACCACGAGCAGTACTTC.